One sample yielded the 19 T cell receptor beta chains listed below, sequenced in a study of shared clonotypes between healthy human individuals. Some clones are missing from TCRdb's copy, which holds only in-frame ones; the method was immunoSEQ multiplex PCR. The sample has a few hundred thousand clones, about 97% seen once; the top ten hold around 0.06%. Sequenced sample: naive CD4+ T cells sorted from blood. As to subset: CD45RA+ positively selected. The receptor source for this set is a woman under 40 in good health.

The chain has TRBV5-1 and TRBJ2-5; perhaps TRBD1 as D (6 bases). Trimming cost V 0 bases and J 5 bases, with 14 bases left between them. CDR1 is SGHRS, CDR2 YFSETQ, per germline. This CDR3 comprises 15 residues. CDR3 nucleotides: TGCGCCAGCAGCTTGGGGGGACAAACTGGGGAGACCCAGTACTTC. Protein product: CASSLGGQTGETQYF.

A single count supports this clone. The chain joins TRBV6-5 to TRBJ2-7; D not resolved. CDR1 MNHEY and CDR2 SVGAGI come from the germline V gene. CDR3 length equals 11 residues. The V and J ends lost 11 bases and 4 bases respectively, with 12 bases between them. The CDR3 nucleotides are TGTGCCGGAGAATGGGATTACGAGCAGTACTTC. It codes for CAGEWDYEQYF.

The V and J genes are TRBV19 and TRBJ2-7; 8 bases align to TRBD1. The CDR3 has 17 amino acids. Germline V CDR1 and CDR2: LNHDA, SQIVND (reference sequence). V shed 6 bases, J shed 2 bases, and the junction held 15 bases outside the gene matches. In nucleotides, the CDR3 is TGTGCCAGTAGCCAGGGGGCGGGCGGCCCGGTAACCTACGAGCAGTACTTC. Translated: CASSQGAGGPVTYEQYF.

This clone showed up just once. The genes are TRBV29-1 and TRBJ2-2, with 8 nucleotides matching TRBD1. Germline assignment: CDR1 SQVTM and CDR2 ANQGSEA. V was clipped by 5 bases and J by 3 bases; unmatched bases: 8. The CDR3 is made up of 15 amino acids. Here the CDR3 reads CSVIWTGSDTGELFF. CDR3 nucleotide sequence: TGCAGCGTTATTTGGACAGGGTCCGACACCGGGGAGCTGTTTTTT.

V gene TRBV11-2 combines with J gene TRBJ1-1, with D uncertain. Germline assignment: CDR1 SGHAT and CDR2 FQNNGV. Trimming removed 1 base from V and 2 bases from J, with 5 bases in between. The CDR3 sequence is 13 residues long. The CDR3 spells CASSLGTNTEAFF. The DNA for the CDR3 is TGTGCCAGCAGCTTAGGCACCAACACTGAAGCTTTCTTT.

This clone came up once. The genes are TRBV11-2 and TRBJ2-2, with no clear D. Trimming stripped 4 bases from V and 5 bases from J, with 8 bases between. CDR3 length: 13 residues. The germline CDR1 and CDR2 sequences are SGHAT and FQNNGV. CDR3 sequence: CASSSLLTGELFF. CDR3 bases: TGTGCCAGCAGCTCCCTTTTAACCGGGGAGCTGTTTTTT.

The chain combines TRBV5-1 with TRBJ1-3; 10 bases map to TRBD1. Germline V CDR1 and CDR2: SGHRS, YFSETQ. This CDR3 spans 15 amino acids. V lost 0 bases to trimming and J lost 9 bases; unmatched junction nucleotides: 6. The CDR3 DNA sequence: TGCGCCAGCAGCTTGGGAGGACAGGGGGGCGGCACCATATATTTT. Its protein is CASSLGGQGGGTIYF.

Comments on this clone: The sample carries other DNA sequences with the same CDR3. This chain joins TRBV5-1 and TRBJ1-4; TRBD1 matches at 10 bases. Trimming cost V 4 bases and J 6 bases; bases outside gene matches: 3. The CDR3 consists of 14 residues. The germline gives CDR1 SGHRS, CDR2 YFSETQ. The CDR3 is CASSLDRGDEKLFF. The CDR3 bases are TGCGCCAGCAGCCTGGACAGGGGGGATGAAAAACTGTTTTTT.

This rearrangement joins TRBV6-1 to TRBJ2-6; D may be TRBD2 (6 bases). This CDR3 contains 17 residues. The germline gives CDR1 MNHNS, CDR2 SASEGT. V dropped 3 bases and J dropped 4 bases, with 16 bases sitting between them. The CDR3 DNA reads TGTGCCAGCAGTGACCGGGGAGGTAGGTTCGGGGCCAACGTCCTGACTTTC. This translates into CASSDRGGRFGANVLTF.

V and J are TRBV6-1 and TRBJ2-7; unclear D gene. The CDR3 consists of 12 residues. The germline gives CDR1 MNHNS, CDR2 SASEGT. V was clipped by 5 bases and J by 4 bases, with 9 bases between them. The CDR3 coding sequence is TGTGCCAGCAGTCCCACGGAATACGAGCAGTACTTC. It is translated as CASSPTEYEQYF.

The rearrangement joins TRBV28 to TRBJ2-5; the match to TRBD1 covers 9 bases. The V segment lost 5 bases and the J segment 4 bases; nucleotides outside the gene matches: 11. CDR3 length: 16 residues. Germline CDR1 and CDR2: MDHEN and SYDVKM. The CDR3 sequence is CASSRNRGRPPETQYF. In DNA form, the CDR3 reads TGTGCCAGCAGTAGAAACAGGGGGCGCCCCCCAGAGACCCAGTACTTC.

The chain carries TRBV19 and TRBJ1-5; D gene ambiguous. Germline values: CDR1 LNHDA, CDR2 SQIVND (reference sequence). V lost 2 bases and J 2 bases, leaving 16 bases between the germline ends. The CDR3 has 17 amino acids. CDR3 nucleotide sequence: TGTGCCAGTAGTATACAGCAGGTCCGATTAGGCAATCAGCCCCAGCATTTT. It yields the protein CASSIQQVRLGNQPQHF. The full variable domain, in which reference TRBV19 and TRBJ1-5 provide the parts outside the CDR3, is DGGITQSPKYLFRKEGQNVTLSCEQNLNHDAMYWYRQDPGQGLRLIYYSQIVNDFQKGDIAEGYSVSREKKESFPLTVTSAQKNPTAFYLCASSIQQVRLGNQPQHFGDGTRLSIL.

CDR3 in amino acids: CASRGTVGETQYF. As DNA, the CDR3 is TGTGCCAGCAGAGGGACGGTGGGGGAGACCCAGTACTTC. The chain joins TRBV2 to TRBJ2-5; D possibly uses TRBD1 or TRBD2 (5 bases each). Germline CDR1 and CDR2: SNHLY and FYNNEI. This CDR3 has 13 residues. Trimming pared 6 bases from V and 5 bases from J, leaving 13 bases between.

The CDR3 nucleotides are TGCGCCAGCAGCTTGGTTAGGGGGCGAGCTAATGAAAAACTGTTTTTT. Its protein is CASSLVRGRANEKLFF. V is TRBV5-1 and J is TRBJ1-4; 7 bases agree with TRBD1. This CDR3 has 16 residues. V was pared by 0 bases and J by 3 bases, with 5 bases of the junction left unmatched. Germline lookup yields CDR1 SGHRS and CDR2 YFSETQ.

The chain employs TRBV5-1 and TRBJ2-5, with 8 bases matching TRBD2. The CDR3 extends over 15 amino acids. Germline V gene sequence: CDR1 SGHRS, CDR2 YFSETQ. J was trimmed by 2 bases and V by 4 bases; bases with no gene match: 7. CDR3 coding DNA: TGCGCCAGCAGCGTCGGGGGGGCCGGGCAAGAGACCCAGTACTTC. Its protein product is CASSVGGAGQETQYF.

The gene calls are TRBV5-1 and TRBJ1-1; TRBD1 agrees at 7 bases. Germline loops: CDR1 SGHRS, CDR2 YFSETQ. CDR3 length: 16 residues. With 4 bases clipped from V and 1 base from J, the junction kept 10 bases outside the gene matches. The CDR3 loop is CASSRAGTAKNTEAFF. The DNA of the CDR3 is TGCGCCAGCAGCCGTGCCGGGACAGCAAAGAACACTGAAGCTTTCTTT.

The chain links TRBV10-1 to TRBJ1-3; 7 bases fit TRBD1. The CDR3 is 19 amino acids. CDR1 is WNHNN and CDR2 is SYGVQD in the germline V gene (reference sequence). V lost 6 bases to trimming and J lost 2 bases; unmatched junction nucleotides: 19. In nucleotides, the CDR3 is TGCGCCAGCAGCCCCGACAGGGCGATGCTTCCACAGACTGGAAACACCATATATTTT. Its translation is CASSPDRAMLPQTGNTIYF.

CDR3 region: CASSWTGSTSPLHF. The CDR3 nucleotides read TGTGCCAGCAGTTGGACAGGGAGTACTTCACCCCTCCACTTT. The chain uses TRBV6-1 and TRBJ1-6, with 8 nucleotides matching TRBD1. The CDR3 has 14 residues. The V and J ends lost 5 bases and 9 bases, in that order; junction bases with no gene match: 6. The germline V gene has CDR1 MNHNS and CDR2 SASEGT.

The chain has TRBV5-1 and TRBJ2-5, with 10 bases identical to TRBD2. Germline lookup yields CDR1 SGHRS and CDR2 YFSETQ. The ends lost 3 bases at V and 11 bases at J; junction bases unmatched: 13. The CDR3 is 15 residues long. The CDR3 nucleotides are TGCGCCAGCAGCTACAGTAGCGGGAGGAGTGAGGAGCAGTACTTC. Protein sequence: CASSYSSGRSEEQYF.